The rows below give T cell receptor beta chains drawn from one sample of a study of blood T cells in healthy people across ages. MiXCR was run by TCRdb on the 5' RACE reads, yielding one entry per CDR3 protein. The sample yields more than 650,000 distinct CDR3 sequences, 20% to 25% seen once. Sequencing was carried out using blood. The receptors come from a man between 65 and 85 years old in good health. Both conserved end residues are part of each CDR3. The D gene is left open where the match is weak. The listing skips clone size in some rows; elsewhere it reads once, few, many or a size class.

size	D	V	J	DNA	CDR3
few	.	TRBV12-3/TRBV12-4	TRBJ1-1	TGTGCCAGCAGATTGACAGATGAAGCTTTCTTT	CASRLTDEAFF
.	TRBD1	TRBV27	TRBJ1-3	TGTGCCAGCAGTTCCGGACAGGCTGGAAACACCATATATTTT	CASSSGQAGNTIYF
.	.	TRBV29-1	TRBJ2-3	TGCAGCGTGGGTCGAGGGGGAGATACGCAGTATTTT	CSVGRGGDTQYF
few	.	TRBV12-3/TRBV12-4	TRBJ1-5	TGTGCCAGCAGTTTTTGGGCCCTCAATCAGCCCCAGCATTTT	CASSFWALNQPQHF
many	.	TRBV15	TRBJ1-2	TGTGCCACCAGCAGAGATGGGTATGGCTACACCTTC	CATSRDGYGYTF
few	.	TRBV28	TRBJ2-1	TGTGCCAGCAGTTTATCACAGGGCAACACCTACAATGAGCAGTTCTTC	CASSLSQGNTYNEQFF
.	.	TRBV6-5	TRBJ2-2	TGTGCCAGCAGCCGATCCCGTATCACCGGGGAGCTGTTTTTT	CASSRSRITGELFF
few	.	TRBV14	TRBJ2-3	TGTGCCAGCAGCCAAGATCTCCGAGGTGTTACGCAGTATTTT	CASSQDLRGVTQYF
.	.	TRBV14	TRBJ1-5	TGTGCCAGCAGCCAACAGACCCATCAGCCCCAGCATTTT	CASSQQTHQPQHF
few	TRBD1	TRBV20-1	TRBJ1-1	TGCAGTGCCGTGAGGGGGCATGACACTGAAGCTTTCTTT	CSAVRGHDTEAFF
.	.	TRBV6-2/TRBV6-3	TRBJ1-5	TGTGCCAGCAGAGAAGTAGGGGATAGCAATCAGCCCCAGCATTTT	CASREVGDSNQPQHF
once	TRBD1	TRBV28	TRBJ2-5	TGTGCCAGCAGAACAGGGGGAAGGGGGGCCCAGTACTTC	CASRTGGRGAQYF
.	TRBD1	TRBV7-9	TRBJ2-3	TGTGCCAGCAGCCACCGGGACAGGGTCACAGATACGCAGTATTTT	CASSHRDRVTDTQYF
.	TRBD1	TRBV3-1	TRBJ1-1	TGTGCCAGCAGCCGGATTAGACAGGGCGCTGAAGCTTTCTTT	CASSRIRQGAEAFF
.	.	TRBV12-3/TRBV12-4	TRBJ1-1	TGTGCCAGCAGTTTAATGGGGGCCCGGAACACTGAAGCTTTCTTT	CASSLMGARNTEAFF
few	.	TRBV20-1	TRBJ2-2	TGCAGTGCTAGAGCTTACCGGGGGCCCTTCGGCGGGGAGCTGTTTTTT	CSARAYRGPFGGELFF
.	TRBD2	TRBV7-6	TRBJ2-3	TGTGCCAGCAGCTTACGCGAACACGGACTAGCGGGAGGTCGAGATACGCAGTATTTT	CASSLREHGLAGGRDTQYF
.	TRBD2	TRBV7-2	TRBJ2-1	TGTGCCAGCAGCGCAAGCGGGATCCCAACGAATGAGCAGTTCTTC	CASSASGIPTNEQFF
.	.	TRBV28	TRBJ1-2	TGTGCCAGCAGTTTGGGGCATCCCTATGGCTACACCTTC	CASSLGHPYGYTF
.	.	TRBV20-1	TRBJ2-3	TGCAGTGCTGCCCTCGGAAGTAGCCGGGCCGATACGCAGTATTTT	CSAALGSSRADTQYF
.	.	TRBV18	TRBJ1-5	TGTGCCAGCTCACCAAGCGGGGTTGGTCAGCCCCAGCATTTT	CASSPSGVGQPQHF
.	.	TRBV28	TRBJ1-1	TGTGCCAGCAGTACGGGGTCGAACACTGAAGCTTTCTTT	CASSTGSNTEAFF
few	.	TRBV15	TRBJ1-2	TGTGCCACCAGCAGAGTGCCAGGGGTTAACTATGGCTACACCTTC	CATSRVPGVNYGYTF
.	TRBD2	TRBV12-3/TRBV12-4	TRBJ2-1	TGTGCCAGGGGACTAGAGGCTAATGAGCAGTTCTTC	CARGLEANEQFF
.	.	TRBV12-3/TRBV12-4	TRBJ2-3	TGTGCCAGCAGCCCCTCTAGAGTGGGGGTAGATGCGCAGTATTTT	CASSPSRVGVDAQYF
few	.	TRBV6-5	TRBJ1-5	TGTGCCAGCAGTAGACCGGGACCCCGGAGGCAGCCCCAGCATTTT	CASSRPGPRRQPQHF
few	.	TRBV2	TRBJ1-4	TGTGCCAGCAGTGAACTGGGAACGAATGAAAAACTGTTTTTT	CASSELGTNEKLFF
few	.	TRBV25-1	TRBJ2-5	TGTGCCAGCAGTGAATATGGGCAAGAGACCCAGTACTTC	CASSEYGQETQYF
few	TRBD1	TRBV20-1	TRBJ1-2	TGCAGTGCTATAATTCCACCGGGACAGGGATATGGCTACACCTTC	CSAIIPPGQGYGYTF
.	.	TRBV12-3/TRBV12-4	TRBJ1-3	TGTGCCAGCAGTCGGACCGCCGGAAACACCATATATTTT	CASSRTAGNTIYF
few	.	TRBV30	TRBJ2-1	TGTGCCTGGAGTGTAAATAAGGAGCAGTTCTTC	CAWSVNKEQFF
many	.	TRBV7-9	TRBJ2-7	TGTGCCAGCAGCTCTATGGGACGGGACCAGTACGAGCAGTACTTC	CASSSMGRDQYEQYF
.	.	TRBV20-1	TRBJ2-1	TGCAGTGCTAGTATGGTGGGGCGAAACAATGAGCAGTTCTTC	CSASMVGRNNEQFF
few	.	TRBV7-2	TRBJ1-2	TGTGCCAGCAGCTTGTCCTTTAGGGGCTACACCTTC	CASSLSFRGYTF
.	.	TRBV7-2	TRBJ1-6	TGTGCCAGCAGCTTAGTATTGGGGATGCATAATTCACCCCTCCACTTT	CASSLVLGMHNSPLHF
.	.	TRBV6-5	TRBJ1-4	TGTGCCAGCAGCCCCCTTGGGACGGTTGATGAAAAACTGTTTTTT	CASSPLGTVDEKLFF
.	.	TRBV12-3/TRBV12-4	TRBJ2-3	TGTGCCAGCAGTCCAGAAAGGTATACGCAGTATTTT	CASSPERYTQYF
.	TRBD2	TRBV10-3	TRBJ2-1	TGTGCCATCCTAGCGGGAAACAATGAGCAGTTCTTC	CAILAGNNEQFF
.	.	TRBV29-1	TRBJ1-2	TGCAGCGTTGGGGTAGGGACGGGGAACTATGGCTACACCTTC	CSVGVGTGNYGYTF
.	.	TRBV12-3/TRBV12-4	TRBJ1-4	TGTGCCAGCAGTTTCGAACTAACAGGGATTGAAGAAAAACTGTTTTTT	CASSFELTGIEEKLFF
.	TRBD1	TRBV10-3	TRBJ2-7	TGTGCCATCAGTAGGTCCGGGACAGTCTCCTACGAGCAGTACTTC	CAISRSGTVSYEQYF